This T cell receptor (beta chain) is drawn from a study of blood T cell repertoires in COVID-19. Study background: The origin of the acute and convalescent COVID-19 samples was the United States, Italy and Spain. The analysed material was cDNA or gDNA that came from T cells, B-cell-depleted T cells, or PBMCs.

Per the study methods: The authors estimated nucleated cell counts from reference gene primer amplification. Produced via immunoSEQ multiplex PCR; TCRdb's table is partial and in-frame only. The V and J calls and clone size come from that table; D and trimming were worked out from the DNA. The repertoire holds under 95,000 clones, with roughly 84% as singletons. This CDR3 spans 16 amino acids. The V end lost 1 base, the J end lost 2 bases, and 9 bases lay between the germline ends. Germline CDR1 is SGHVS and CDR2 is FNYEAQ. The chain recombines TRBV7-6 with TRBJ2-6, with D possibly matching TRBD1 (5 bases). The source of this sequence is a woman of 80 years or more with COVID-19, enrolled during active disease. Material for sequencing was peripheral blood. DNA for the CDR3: TGTGCCAGCAGCTTAGTCTTAGGGGCTGGGGCCAACGTCCTGACTTTC. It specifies CASSLVLGAGANVLTF.